Listed below are T cell receptor beta chains from one sample, sequenced in a study of cytomegalovirus exposure and HLA in healthy donors. Produced via immunoSEQ multiplex PCR; TCRdb's table is partial and in-frame only. The data hold about 54,000 clones, with roughly 85% observed a single time. The sample was PBMCs. These TCRs come from a woman aged 18-35 years in good health and CMV-seronegative. Each CDR3 is given with its conserved first and last residue. The D gene is left open where the match is weak. A clone size is listed for some rows: how often the clone was seen (once, few, many), or a class if it is expanded.

J: TRBJ1-1
size: .
D: .
V: TRBV7-3
DNA: TGTGCCAGCAGCTTAACGAAGGGGACTGAAGCTTTCTTT
CDR3: CASSLTKGTEAFF

J: TRBJ2-1
size: once
D: .
V: TRBV7-9
DNA: TGTGCCAGCAGCTTAGAGGCAGGGGCTTGGCACAATCAGCAGTTCTTC
CDR3: CASSLEAGAWHNQQFF

J: TRBJ2-1
size: few
D: TRBD1
V: TRBV9
DNA: TGTGCCAGCAGCGTAGGACAGGGCTCTTACAATGAGCAGTTCTTC
CDR3: CASSVGQGSYNEQFF

J: TRBJ2-2
size: .
D: .
V: TRBV19
DNA: TGTGCCAGTGCCATGAGCCAGAACACCGGGGAGCTGTTTTTT
CDR3: CASAMSQNTGELFF

J: TRBJ1-2
size: .
D: TRBD1
V: TRBV15
DNA: TGTGCCACCAGCTACGACAGGGGGACTAACTATGGCTACACCTTC
CDR3: CATSYDRGTNYGYTF

J: TRBJ2-7
size: .
D: TRBD2
V: TRBV7-8
DNA: TGTGCCAGCAGCTTAGCTAGTCGGCTAGCGGGAGTAGGGTACGAGCAGTACTTC
CDR3: CASSLASRLAGVGYEQYF

J: TRBJ2-3
size: .
D: TRBD1
V: TRBV5-8
DNA: TGTGCCAGCAGCTCACCCGACAGGGGCCGTAGGGATTTT
CDR3: CASSSPDRGRRDF

J: TRBJ2-7
size: few
D: .
V: TRBV5-4
DNA: TGTGCCAGCAGAGGTAGCCGGAGCTCCTACGAGCAGTACTTC
CDR3: CASRGSRSSYEQYF

J: TRBJ2-7
size: .
D: .
V: TRBV11-2
DNA: TGTGCCAGCAGCTTAGATCTGGCCAGGGGTATAGACGAGCAGTACTTC
CDR3: CASSLDLARGIDEQYF

J: TRBJ2-7
size: .
D: .
V: TRBV9
DNA: TGTGCCAGCAGCGTAGAGCACAGGAGCTACGAGCAGTACTTC
CDR3: CASSVEHRSYEQYF